A selection of T cell receptor beta chains follows, all from one sample in a study of shared clonotypes between healthy human individuals. Data came from immunoSEQ multiplex PCR; TCRdb stores just in-frame clones and leaves some out. This table has about 360,000 clones, 73% appearing once. The material sequenced was memory CD4+ T cells sorted from blood. The source of these receptors is a man younger than 45 in good health. The CDR3 runs from the conserved cysteine through the conserved F or W. The D gene is left open where the match is weak. Part of the rows lack a size; the others show once, few, many or a class for expanded clones.

V gene: TRBV18
clone size: .
D gene: .
CDR3 length: 13
J gene: TRBJ2-3
CDR3 DNA: TGTGCCAGCTCACCACAAATCACAGATACGCAGTATTTT
CDR3 protein: CASSPQITDTQYF

V gene: TRBV10-3
clone size: few
D gene: TRBD1
CDR3 length: 12
J gene: TRBJ2-3
CDR3 DNA: TGTGCCTCGGGACAGCAAACAGATACGCAGTATTTT
CDR3 protein: CASGQQTDTQYF

V gene: TRBV7-8
clone size: .
D gene: TRBD2
CDR3 length: 15
J gene: TRBJ2-1
CDR3 DNA: TGTGCCAGCAGCTCCCGGACTAGTGCAGTCAGTGAGCAGTTCTTC
CDR3 protein: CASSSRTSAVSEQFF

V gene: TRBV9
clone size: .
D gene: .
CDR3 length: 19
J gene: TRBJ2-1
CDR3 DNA: TGTGCCAGCAGCGCGTCGTTGGGTCGGATTCTGAGCTCCTACAATGAGCAGTTCTTC
CDR3 protein: CASSASLGRILSSYNEQFF

V gene: TRBV29-1
clone size: .
D gene: TRBD1
CDR3 length: 13
J gene: TRBJ2-4
CDR3 DNA: TGCAGCGTGGGACAGGGGGCTCGGAACATTCAGTACTTC
CDR3 protein: CSVGQGARNIQYF

V gene: TRBV9
clone size: many
D gene: .
CDR3 length: 13
J gene: TRBJ2-7
CDR3 DNA: TGTGCCAGCAGCCGCGGGGTCTCCTACGAGCAGTACTTC
CDR3 protein: CASSRGVSYEQYF

V gene: TRBV6-4
clone size: .
D gene: TRBD2
CDR3 length: 16
J gene: TRBJ2-1
CDR3 DNA: TGTGCCAGCAGTGACTCGATAACTAGCGTACGCAATGAGCAGTTCTTC
CDR3 protein: CASSDSITSVRNEQFF

V gene: TRBV28
clone size: .
D gene: TRBD2
CDR3 length: 16
J gene: TRBJ2-3
CDR3 DNA: TGTGCCAGCCAGAAGAGCCCAGCGGGAGCTTCGGATACGCAGTATTTT
CDR3 protein: CASQKSPAGASDTQYF

V gene: TRBV7-8
clone size: .
D gene: TRBD2
CDR3 length: 15
J gene: TRBJ2-7
CDR3 DNA: TGTGCCAGCAGCTTAGGAGCGGGAGGGGTCTACGAGCAGTACTTC
CDR3 protein: CASSLGAGGVYEQYF

V gene: TRBV7-9
clone size: .
D gene: .
CDR3 length: 15
J gene: TRBJ2-5
CDR3 DNA: TGTGCCAGCAGCTTAGCGCTAGGACAACTAGAGACCCAGTACTTC
CDR3 protein: CASSLALGQLETQYF

V gene: TRBV28
clone size: few
D gene: TRBD1
CDR3 length: 14
J gene: TRBJ2-5
CDR3 DNA: TGTGCCAGCAGTCCACAGGGGGGTGAGGAGACCCAGTACTTC
CDR3 protein: CASSPQGGEETQYF

V gene: TRBV27
clone size: .
D gene: TRBD1
CDR3 length: 16
J gene: TRBJ2-3
CDR3 DNA: TGTGCCAGCAGTTTATTAGGACAGGGAAGCACAGATACGCAGTATTTT
CDR3 protein: CASSLLGQGSTDTQYF

V gene: TRBV19
clone size: .
D gene: TRBD1
CDR3 length: 18
J gene: TRBJ2-1
CDR3 DNA: TGTGCCAGTAGTTCCGGACAGGTCATCATAGGACTCGGCAATGAGCAGTTCTTC
CDR3 protein: CASSSGQVIIGLGNEQFF

V gene: TRBV28
clone size: .
D gene: .
CDR3 length: 14
J gene: TRBJ2-1
CDR3 DNA: TGTGCCAGCAGTTTATCGGCAGGGACACAAAGACAGTTCTTC
CDR3 protein: CASSLSAGTQRQFF

V gene: TRBV30
clone size: once
D gene: TRBD2
CDR3 length: 19
J gene: TRBJ2-7
CDR3 DNA: TGTGCCTGGAGCGGTACTACCGGGACTAGCGGGAGGTTCTCCTACGAGCAGTACTTC
CDR3 protein: CAWSGTTGTSGRFSYEQYF

V gene: TRBV30
clone size: .
D gene: .
CDR3 length: 11
J gene: TRBJ2-3
CDR3 DNA: TGTGCCTGGAGAAACGTTTTAACGCAGTATTTT
CDR3 protein: CAWRNVLTQYF

V gene: TRBV29-1
clone size: many
D gene: .
CDR3 length: 12
J gene: TRBJ1-1
CDR3 DNA: TGCAGCGTTGGAGGTGGGAACACTGAAGCTTTCTTT
CDR3 protein: CSVGGGNTEAFF

V gene: TRBV2
clone size: .
D gene: .
CDR3 length: 16
J gene: TRBJ2-2
CDR3 DNA: TGTGCCAGCAGTGAAGCGCTTCCAGGGAACACCGGGGAGCTGTTTTTT
CDR3 protein: CASSEALPGNTGELFF

V gene: TRBV2
clone size: .
D gene: TRBD2
CDR3 length: 17
J gene: TRBJ2-3
CDR3 DNA: TGTGCCAGCAGTGACCTCGGGACTAGCGGGAGTGCAGATACGCAGTATTTT
CDR3 protein: CASSDLGTSGSADTQYF

V gene: TRBV28
clone size: .
D gene: .
CDR3 length: 14
J gene: TRBJ2-7
CDR3 DNA: TGTGCCAGCAGCCCACAGGGTACTACCTACGAGCAGTACTTC
CDR3 protein: CASSPQGTTYEQYF

V gene: TRBV28
clone size: .
D gene: .
CDR3 length: 15
J gene: TRBJ2-2
CDR3 DNA: TGTGCCAGCAGTCGGACAGCCGCGAACACCGGGGAGCTGTTTTTT
CDR3 protein: CASSRTAANTGELFF

V gene: TRBV9
clone size: .
D gene: TRBD2
CDR3 length: 16
J gene: TRBJ2-3
CDR3 DNA: TGTGCCAGCAGCGTCTCGGGACTAGCGGCATGGCCTACGCAGTATTTT
CDR3 protein: CASSVSGLAAWPTQYF

V gene: TRBV6-1
clone size: few
D gene: .
CDR3 length: 14
J gene: TRBJ2-7
CDR3 DNA: TGTGCCAGCAGTGTTACCAGGGATTTCTACGAGCAGTACTTC
CDR3 protein: CASSVTRDFYEQYF

V gene: TRBV10-3
clone size: .
D gene: TRBD1
CDR3 length: 13
J gene: TRBJ2-7
CDR3 DNA: TGTGCCAGTTGGGACAGGGTTACGCGGGAGCAGTACTTC
CDR3 protein: CASWDRVTREQYF

V gene: TRBV11-2
clone size: .
D gene: .
CDR3 length: 17
J gene: TRBJ1-2
CDR3 DNA: TGTGCCAGCAGCTTAGGGGTCGGGCGATCCACTAACTATGGCTACACCTTC
CDR3 protein: CASSLGVGRSTNYGYTF

V gene: TRBV2
clone size: few
D gene: .
CDR3 length: 13
J gene: TRBJ2-3
CDR3 DNA: TGTGCCAGCATAGAGAGTTGGGGAGATACGCAGTATTTT
CDR3 protein: CASIESWGDTQYF

V gene: TRBV7-9
clone size: few
D gene: .
CDR3 length: 13
J gene: TRBJ2-5
CDR3 DNA: TGTGCCAGCAGCGGTCAGGGCGGGGAGACCCAGTACTTC
CDR3 protein: CASSGQGGETQYF

V gene: TRBV10-3
clone size: .
D gene: TRBD2
CDR3 length: 15
J gene: TRBJ2-3
CDR3 DNA: TGTGCCATCAGTGGGGGACTAGCGGGCACAGATACGCAGTATTTT
CDR3 protein: CAISGGLAGTDTQYF

V gene: TRBV4-1
clone size: .
D gene: .
CDR3 length: 18
J gene: TRBJ2-6
CDR3 DNA: TGCGCCAGCAGCCAGCCCGGAACGATATCCTCTGGGGCCAACGTCCTGACTTTC
CDR3 protein: CASSQPGTISSGANVLTF

V gene: TRBV5-6
clone size: .
D gene: .
CDR3 length: 13
J gene: TRBJ2-5
CDR3 DNA: TGTGCCAGCAGCCCAACTAGCAGCCAGACCCAGTACTTC
CDR3 protein: CASSPTSSQTQYF

V gene: TRBV2
clone size: few
D gene: .
CDR3 length: 13
J gene: TRBJ1-1
CDR3 DNA: TGTGCCAGCAGAGCTAACAGCGTCACTGAAGCTTTCTTT
CDR3 protein: CASRANSVTEAFF

V gene: TRBV5-5
clone size: .
D gene: .
CDR3 length: 13
J gene: TRBJ2-1
CDR3 DNA: TGTGCCAGCAGCGTGGTAGGTAAGGATGAGCAGTTCTTC
CDR3 protein: CASSVVGKDEQFF

V gene: TRBV5-1
clone size: once
D gene: .
CDR3 length: 13
J gene: TRBJ1-1
CDR3 DNA: TGCGCCAGCAGCCCGCTCCTGAACACTGAAGCTTTCTTT
CDR3 protein: CASSPLLNTEAFF

V gene: TRBV6-1
clone size: few
D gene: TRBD1
CDR3 length: 14
J gene: TRBJ2-7
CDR3 DNA: TGTGCCAGCAGCCCCAGGGGGCAAACCTACGAGCAGTACTTC
CDR3 protein: CASSPRGQTYEQYF

V gene: TRBV27
clone size: .
D gene: TRBD2
CDR3 length: 17
J gene: TRBJ2-3
CDR3 DNA: TGTGCCAGCAGTTCCTATGGGGTAGCGGGGATCACAGATACGCAGTATTTT
CDR3 protein: CASSSYGVAGITDTQYF

V gene: TRBV25-1
clone size: .
D gene: TRBD2
CDR3 length: 15
J gene: TRBJ2-1
CDR3 DNA: TGTGCCAGCACATCTAGCGGGAGGGCCTACAATGAGCAGTTCTTC
CDR3 protein: CASTSSGRAYNEQFF

V gene: TRBV6-4
clone size: once
D gene: .
CDR3 length: 18
J gene: TRBJ2-6
CDR3 DNA: TGTGCCAGCAGTTTCGCAAACTCACGACAAAGTCGGGCCAACGTCCTGACTTTC
CDR3 protein: CASSFANSRQSRANVLTF

V gene: TRBV7-9
clone size: many
D gene: .
CDR3 length: 13
J gene: TRBJ2-1
CDR3 DNA: TGTGCCAGCAGCCGAAACAGCTACAATGAGCAGTTCTTC
CDR3 protein: CASSRNSYNEQFF

V gene: TRBV30
clone size: .
D gene: .
CDR3 length: 14
J gene: TRBJ1-2
CDR3 DNA: TGTGCCTGGGGCCTAGTGGCAGGAAGGGGTGGCTACACCTTC
CDR3 protein: CAWGLVAGRGGYTF

V gene: TRBV12-5
clone size: .
D gene: .
CDR3 length: 16
J gene: TRBJ2-1
CDR3 DNA: TGTGCTAGTGGTTTGGTACTGGGGGGTTCCTACAATGAGCAGTTCTTC
CDR3 protein: CASGLVLGGSYNEQFF

V gene: TRBV6-5
clone size: .
D gene: .
CDR3 length: 14
J gene: TRBJ1-2
CDR3 DNA: TGTGCCAGCAGTTACATAACCCAGGGATCTGGCTACACCTTC
CDR3 protein: CASSYITQGSGYTF

V gene: TRBV20-1
clone size: .
D gene: .
CDR3 length: 9
J gene: TRBJ1-2
CDR3 DNA: TGCAGTGCTGGGACTGGCTACACCTTC
CDR3 protein: CSAGTGYTF

V gene: TRBV2
clone size: once
D gene: .
CDR3 length: 15
J gene: TRBJ1-1
CDR3 DNA: TGTGCCAGCAGCGCGGCCAGGGCCCCGAACACTGAAGCTTTCTTT
CDR3 protein: CASSAARAPNTEAFF

V gene: TRBV9
clone size: .
D gene: TRBD2
CDR3 length: 16
J gene: TRBJ2-2
CDR3 DNA: TGTGCCAGCAGCGTAGGTCTAGCGGATCCCACCGGGGAGCTGTTTTTT
CDR3 protein: CASSVGLADPTGELFF

V gene: TRBV19
clone size: once
D gene: .
CDR3 length: 12
J gene: TRBJ1-1
CDR3 DNA: TGTGCCAGTAGTACCGGGACACCCAAAGCTTTCTTT
CDR3 protein: CASSTGTPKAFF

V gene: TRBV28
clone size: .
D gene: .
CDR3 length: 14
J gene: TRBJ2-4
CDR3 DNA: TGTGCCAGCAATTGGGCCTTAGCCAAAAACATTCAGTACTTC
CDR3 protein: CASNWALAKNIQYF

V gene: TRBV28
clone size: few
D gene: .
CDR3 length: 12
J gene: TRBJ2-7
CDR3 DNA: TGTGCCAGCAGTCCTCTCCGTCGCGAGCAGTACTTC
CDR3 protein: CASSPLRREQYF

V gene: TRBV7-2
clone size: few
D gene: .
CDR3 length: 13
J gene: TRBJ1-3
CDR3 DNA: TGTGCCAGCAGCCAGAGCTCTGGAAACACCATATATTTT
CDR3 protein: CASSQSSGNTIYF

V gene: TRBV7-7
clone size: .
D gene: TRBD1
CDR3 length: 15
J gene: TRBJ2-3
CDR3 DNA: TGTGCCAGCAGCATCGGACAGGGATCTACAGATACGCAGTATTTT
CDR3 protein: CASSIGQGSTDTQYF

V gene: TRBV12-5
clone size: .
D gene: .
CDR3 length: 16
J gene: TRBJ2-4
CDR3 DNA: TGTGCTAGCCCTCCGGCAGCCATACTTGCCAAAAACATTCAGTACTTC
CDR3 protein: CASPPAAILAKNIQYF

V gene: TRBV10-3
clone size: .
D gene: .
CDR3 length: 13
J gene: TRBJ1-4
CDR3 DNA: TGTGCCATCAGTGGAGGTTCTAATGAAAAACTGTTTTTT
CDR3 protein: CAISGGSNEKLFF

V gene: TRBV5-1
clone size: .
D gene: .
CDR3 length: 14
J gene: TRBJ2-3
CDR3 DNA: TGCGCCAGCAGCTTGGTAACTGACTCAGATACGCAGTATTTT
CDR3 protein: CASSLVTDSDTQYF

V gene: TRBV19
clone size: few
D gene: TRBD1
CDR3 length: 13
J gene: TRBJ1-1
CDR3 DNA: TGTGCCACTAAGGGACAGGGGAACACTGAAGCTTTCTTT
CDR3 protein: CATKGQGNTEAFF